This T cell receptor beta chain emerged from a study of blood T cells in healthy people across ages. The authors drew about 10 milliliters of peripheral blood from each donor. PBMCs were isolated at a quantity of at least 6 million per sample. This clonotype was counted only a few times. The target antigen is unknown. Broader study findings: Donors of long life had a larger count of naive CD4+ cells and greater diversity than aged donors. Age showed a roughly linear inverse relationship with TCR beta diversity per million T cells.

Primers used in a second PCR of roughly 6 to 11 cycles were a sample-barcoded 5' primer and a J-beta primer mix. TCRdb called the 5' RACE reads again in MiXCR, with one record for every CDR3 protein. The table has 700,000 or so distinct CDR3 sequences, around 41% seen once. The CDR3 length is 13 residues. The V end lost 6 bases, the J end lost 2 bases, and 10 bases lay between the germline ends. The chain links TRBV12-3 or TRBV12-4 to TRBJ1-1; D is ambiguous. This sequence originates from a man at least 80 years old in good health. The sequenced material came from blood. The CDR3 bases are TGTGCCAGCAGCGTAAACGAAAACACTGAAGCTTTCTTT. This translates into CASSVNENTEAFF.